These 29 T cell receptor beta chains were sequenced from one sample in a study of cytomegalovirus exposure and HLA in healthy donors. PCR was performed using 60 Vbeta and 13 Jbeta primers. Profiled with immunoSEQ multiplex PCR; TCRdb holds only in-frame clones, not every one. This sample yields about 130,000 clones, of which around three quarters are seen a single time; around 2% belongs to the top ten. The sequencing sample was made of PBMCs. The receptors here all came from a woman aged 45 to 65 in good health and CMV-seronegative.

V usage is TRBV5-6 and J usage is TRBJ1-5; 8 bases map to TRBD1. Germline V gives CDR1 SGHDT, CDR2 YYEEEE. The CDR3 runs 15 residues. The J segment lost 9 bases and the V segment lost 4 bases, leaving 12 bases of the junction unmatched. For the CDR3, the DNA is TGTGCCAGCAGCCCCTCAGGGGGCGGTTTAAGGCCCCAGCATTTT. This gives the protein CASSPSGGGLRPQHF.

The rearrangement links TRBV9 to TRBJ1-4; D may be TRBD1 (5 bases). V lost 5 bases, J lost 7 bases, and 21 bases lay in between. The CDR3 runs 16 residues. Germline CDR1 is SGDLS and CDR2 is YYNGEE. The CDR3 spells CASSARTGGSTEKLFF. CDR3 nucleotides: TGTGCCAGCAGTGCTCGGACCGGGGGTTCAACTGAAAAACTGTTTTTT.

The CDR3 DNA reads as TGTGCCAGCAGAAGCGGGACAGGCTCCGGGCCCCAGCATTTT. Its protein product is CASRSGTGSGPQHF. The chain has TRBV2 and TRBJ1-5, with 8 bases aligning to TRBD1. There are 14 residues in the CDR3. Trimming at V came to 6 bases and at J to 9 bases, leaving 10 bases not matched to a gene. CDR1 SNHLY and CDR2 FYNNEI come from the germline V gene.

The chain employs TRBV6-5 and TRBJ1-4; 7 bases agree with TRBD1. This CDR3 comprises 16 residues. CDR1 and CDR2 (germline): MNHEY, SVGAGI. V shed 0 bases and J 4 bases; nucleotides not matched to a gene: 5. The CDR3 DNA sequence: TGTGCCAGCAGTTACTCCGGCAGGGGGTATAATGAAAAACTGTTTTTT. Amino acids: CASSYSGRGYNEKLFF.

The gene calls are TRBV7-3 and TRBJ1-1; no clear D gene. The CDR3 is made up of 14 amino acids. Trimming shortened V by 5 bases and J by 1 base, and 11 bases separated the two germline ends. Germline loops: CDR1 SGHTA, CDR2 FQGTGA. In DNA, the CDR3 is TGTGCCAGCAGCCAAAATGGCCGGAACACTGAAGCTTTCTTT. Translated: CASSQNGRNTEAFF.

This chain links TRBV15 with TRBJ1-5, with a possible D match to TRBD1 (5 bases). The CDR3 runs to 15 residues. Trimming stripped 1 base from V and 5 bases from J, with 12 bases between. CDR1 LNHNV and CDR2 YYDKDF come from the germline V gene (reference sequence). The CDR3 sequence is CATSRAGDSDQPQHF. The CDR3 DNA sequence: TGTGCCACCAGCAGAGCCGGGGACTCGGATCAGCCCCAGCATTTT.

V gene TRBV7-3 combines with J gene TRBJ1-2; D gene uncertain. Germline lookup yields CDR1 SGHTA and CDR2 FQGTGA. Trimming shortened V by 5 bases and J by 7 bases, and 11 bases separated the two germline ends. The CDR3 is 12 residues long. The CDR3: CASSEQSGGYTF. CDR3 nucleotide sequence: TGTGCCAGCAGCGAACAGTCCGGTGGCTACACCTTC.

The J gene is TRBJ1-1, the V gene TRBV6-5, with 8 bases identical to TRBD1. The length of the CDR3 is 14 residues. V gave up 4 bases and J gave up 4 bases; unmatched junction bases: 5. The V gene's germline CDR1 is MNHEY and CDR2 SVGAGI. CDR3 in amino acids: CASSFDRGGTEAFF. The CDR3 DNA sequence: TGTGCCAGCAGTTTCGACAGGGGTGGCACTGAAGCTTTCTTT.

Only one count was recorded for this clone. In DNA, the CDR3 is TGTGCCAGCAGTTCGACAGGGGGCTTGAACACCATATATTTT. It is translated as CASSSTGGLNTIYF. The chain is built from TRBV6-5 and TRBJ1-3; 10 nucleotides line up with TRBD1. The V segment lost 4 bases and the J segment 7 bases; nucleotides outside the gene matches: 4. The CDR3 runs to 14 residues. CDR1 and CDR2 (germline): MNHEY, SVGAGI.

The chain employs TRBV18 and TRBJ1-1, with 7 positions matching TRBD1. Germline CDR1 KGHSH, CDR2 LQKENI. V was clipped by 2 bases and J by 4 bases; unmatched bases: 4. CDR3 length: 14 residues. The DNA of the CDR3 is TGTGCCAGCTCACCAAGGGGGCGCGGCACTGAAGCTTTCTTT. It specifies CASSPRGRGTEAFF.

The chain uses TRBV7-9 and TRBJ1-2; D is possibly TRBD1 (5 bases). This CDR3 is built from 14 residues. In germline, CDR1 is SEHNR, CDR2 FQNEAQ (reference sequence). Trimming removed 3 bases at V and 4 bases at J, with 12 bases between. The DNA for the CDR3 is TGTGCCAGCAGCTTCCCCGACAGTCTCTATGGCTACACCTTC. Protein: CASSFPDSLYGYTF. The complete variable domain, with remaining parts taken from reference TRBV7-9 and TRBJ1-2, reads DTGVSQNPRHKITKRGQNVTFRCDPISEHNRLYWYRQTLGQGPEFLTYFQNEAQLEKSRLLSDRFSAERPKGSFSTLEIQRTEQGDSAMYLCASSFPDSLYGYTFGSGTRLTVV.

Ten or more counts support this clone. This chain connects TRBV4-3 to TRBJ2-3; D gene unclear. Looked up from germline, CDR1 is LGHNA and CDR2 is YSLEER. V dropped 0 bases and J dropped 0 bases, with 4 bases sitting between them. This CDR3 spans 14 amino acids. The CDR3 reads CASSQDRSTDTQYF. For the CDR3, the DNA is TGCGCCAGCAGCCAAGATCGGAGCACAGATACGCAGTATTTT.

V usage is TRBV7-8 and J usage is TRBJ1-4, with D possibly TRBD1 on 6 matching bases. The V end lost 5 bases, the J end lost 6 bases, and 13 bases lay between the germline ends. The germline V gene encodes CDR1 SGHVS and CDR2 FQNEAQ. CDR3 length: 14 residues. CDR3 residues: CASSTQGWDEKLFF. The CDR3 nucleotides read TGTGCCAGCAGCACACAGGGTTGGGATGAAAAACTGTTTTTT.

The chain uses TRBV25-1 and TRBJ1-1, with D possibly being TRBD1 (6 bases). V lost 11 bases to trimming and J lost 0 bases, with 19 bases between them. Germline CDR1 and CDR2: MGHDK and SYGVNS. The CDR3 is made up of 15 amino acids. CDR3 DNA sequence: TGTGCCGGCCCACGACAGGAGGACATGAACACTGAAGCTTTCTTT. It encodes CAGPRQEDMNTEAFF.

This chain links TRBV11-3 with TRBJ2-3, with D perhaps matching TRBD1 (5 bases). V gave up 1 base and J gave up 4 bases, with 12 bases separating them. The germline V gene encodes CDR1 SGHNT and CDR2 YENEEA. This CDR3 is built from 15 residues. CDR3 in DNA: TGTGCCAGCAGCTTAGGGGGCCCCGCCTCAGATACGCAGTATTTT. Residues: CASSLGGPASDTQYF.

The chain combines TRBV6-6 with TRBJ1-1, with D possibly matching TRBD1 (6 bases). Trimming left V 5 bases short and J 0 bases short, with 10 bases between. This CDR3 region has 14 residues. Germline CDR1 is MNHNY and CDR2 is SVGAGI (reference sequence). The CDR3 sequence: CASSPTGLNTEAFF. In DNA form, the CDR3 reads TGTGCCAGCAGTCCTACAGGGCTGAACACTGAAGCTTTCTTT.

The rearrangement links TRBV19 to TRBJ1-5, with 7 bases lining up with TRBD1. The CDR3 runs to 14 residues. Germline CDR1 LNHDA, CDR2 SQIVND (reference sequence). The ends lost 6 bases at V and 5 bases at J; junction bases unmatched: 7. CDR3 sequence (DNA): TGTGCCAGTAGAATTAAGGGGGCTGATCAGCCCCAGCATTTT. It encodes CASRIKGADQPQHF.

The CDR3 region has the DNA TGTGCCAGCAGCCAGGGGGACTACGAGCAGTACTTC. It encodes CASSQGDYEQYF. The chain has TRBV7-8 and TRBJ2-7; 7 bases agree with TRBD1. The length of the CDR3 is 12 residues. Trimming took 5 bases from V and 3 from J; bases not matched to a gene: 1. Germline lookup yields CDR1 SGHVS and CDR2 FQNEAQ.

The V gene is TRBV6-5, the J gene TRBJ1-3; perhaps TRBD1 as D (6 bases). This CDR3 contains 15 residues. The germline CDR1 and CDR2 sequences are MNHEY and SVGAGI. V lost 5 bases and J 0 bases, leaving 11 bases between the germline ends. This chain's CDR3 is CASSRGQHSGNTIYF. CDR3 DNA sequence: TGTGCCAGCAGTCGTGGACAGCACTCTGGAAACACCATATATTTT.

The rearrangement joins TRBV5-4 to TRBJ1-5; 9 bases map to TRBD1. The CDR3 contains 14 residues. With 5 bases clipped from V and 4 bases from J, the junction kept 4 bases outside the gene matches. CDR1 and CDR2 (germline): SGHNT, YYREEE (reference sequence). The chain's CDR3 is CASSSGTGNQPQHF. CDR3 nucleotides: TGTGCCAGCAGTTCCGGGACAGGGAATCAGCCCCAGCATTTT.

The CDR3 DNA follows: TGCGCCAGCAGCTTAGGACGGGGGTATGGCTACACCTTC. This translates into CASSLGRGYGYTF. This rearrangement joins TRBV5-1 to TRBJ1-2, with TRBD1 as a possible D gene (5 bases). The length of the CDR3 is 13 residues. Between the trimmed V and J ends, which lost 2 bases and 5 bases, there was a span of 10 bases. Germline V lookup: CDR1 SGHRS, CDR2 YFSETQ.

This rearrangement joins TRBV11-1 to TRBJ2-1; possible D gene TRBD2, 6 bases. This CDR3 is 17 amino acids long. The V and J ends lost 5 bases and 7 bases respectively, with 24 bases between them. Germline CDR1 reads SGHAT; CDR2 reads FQDESV (reference sequence). Here the CDR3 reads CASSHTTGTPEGNEQFF. As DNA, the CDR3 is TGTGCCAGCAGCCATACCACCGGGACTCCCGAAGGTAATGAGCAGTTCTTC.

The CDR3: CASNVTSGSEAQYV. The CDR3 DNA reads TGTGCCAGTAACGTGACTAGCGGCTCGGAGGCGCAGTACGTC. The rearrangement links TRBV19 to TRBJ2-7; TRBD2 matches 9 bases. Germline values: CDR1 LNHDA, CDR2 SQIVND (reference sequence). The CDR3 extends over 14 amino acids. Germline trimming cut 7 bases from V and 9 bases from J; bases unmatched to any gene: 13.

The J gene is TRBJ1-2, the V gene TRBV27; D gene ambiguous. Germline CDR1 and CDR2: MNHEY and SMNVEV (reference sequence). Trimming removed 1 base from V and 4 bases from J, with 7 bases in between. CDR3 size: 13 residues. CDR3 in amino acids: CASSLLLRYGYTF. The DNA of the CDR3 is TGTGCCAGCAGTTTATTACTGCGCTATGGCTACACCTTC.

This clone was counted only a few times. The chain couples TRBV7-3 to TRBJ1-1, with TRBD1 as a possible D gene (5 bases). The CDR3 loop spans 15 amino acids. Trimming shortened V by 0 bases and J by 8 bases, and 16 bases separated the two germline ends. Germline lookup yields CDR1 SGHTA and CDR2 FQGTGA. CDR3 residues: CASSLTFSGLSEAFF. DNA for the CDR3: TGTGCCAGCAGCTTAACGTTTTCAGGGCTCTCGGAAGCTTTCTTT.

This clone was recorded once. V and J are TRBV9 and TRBJ1-1; no reliable D call. The ends were cut back, 3 bases at V and 1 base at J, with 7 bases in the middle. Germline V gene lookup returns CDR1 SGDLS and CDR2 YYNGEE. The CDR3 runs to 13 residues. CDR3 sequence (DNA): TGTGCCAGCAGCGGGTCAGGGAACACTGAAGCTTTCTTT. Encoded protein: CASSGSGNTEAFF.

CDR3 region: CASIRGDHYEQYF. CDR3 bases: TGTGCCAGCATAAGGGGCGACCACTACGAGCAGTACTTC. The chain is built from TRBV28 and TRBJ2-7; D is perhaps TRBD1 (5 bases). CDR3 length: 13 amino acids. CDR1 is MDHEN, CDR2 SYDVKM, per germline. V gave up 7 bases and J gave up 3 bases, with 13 bases separating them.

This chain joins TRBV6-6 and TRBJ2-3, with D tentatively TRBD2 (6 bases). This CDR3 is built from 15 residues. Trimming stripped 8 bases from V and 6 bases from J, with 21 bases between. Looked up from germline, CDR1 is MNHNY and CDR2 is SVGAGI (reference sequence). The CDR3 region is CASSLGTPTMDTQYF. The DNA for the CDR3 is TGTGCCAGCTCCCTCGGGACTCCAACAATGGATACGCAGTATTTT.

This chain connects TRBV11-1 to TRBJ1-3; D uncertain. V lost 4 bases and J lost 0, with 7 bases in between. The CDR3 contains 14 residues. Germline assignment: CDR1 SGHAT and CDR2 FQDESV (reference sequence). CDR3 amino acids: CASSSGFSGNTIYF. The DNA for the CDR3 is TGTGCCAGCAGCTCCGGGTTCTCTGGAAACACCATATATTTT.